This TCR beta chain was retrieved from a study of CD8 T cells in ankylosing spondylitis. Study-wide points: CD8+ cells made up the disease-linked clones, which were relatively rare in peripheral blood. Seven to nine highly homologous variants made up a TCR beta motif, and this motif appeared characteristic of ankylosing spondylitis blood.

With molecular barcodes, quantitative 5'-RACE was used to make the TCR beta libraries. Each CDR3 protein is one row after TCRdb ran MiXCR on the 5' RACE reads. The data hold 350,000 to 550,000 distinct CDR3 sequences, with more than 25% observed a single time. The CDR3 spans 15 residues. Trimming cost V 1 base and J 2 bases, with 11 bases left between them. From germline, CDR1 is SGHAT and CDR2 FQNNGV. Regarding this clonotype: Antigen: not known.

Source material: blood, either unsorted or a sorted T cell fraction (not recorded which). The receptor comes from a male donor with ankylosing spondylitis. J is TRBJ2-5 and V is TRBV11-2; D may be TRBD2 (6 bases). The CDR3 spells CASSLVLGGQETQYF. The CDR3 DNA is TGTGCCAGCAGCTTAGTATTGGGGGGACAAGAGACCCAGTACTTC.